The next 26 T cell receptor beta chains were all read from a single sample in a study of CD8 T cells in Susac syndrome. It was with random hexamers that 0.5 to 1 ug RNA was reverse transcribed. Each CDR3 protein gets one entry after TCRdb re-called the immunoSEQ multiplex PCR reads with MiXCR. The sample records about 60,000 distinct CDR3 sequences, over 85% being singletons. Sequenced: CD8+ T cells from PBMCs. These receptors all stem from a human donor in good health.

The chain recombines TRBV7-2 with TRBJ2-1, with a possible D match to TRBD2 (5 bases). Germline-derived CDR1 and CDR2 are SGHTA and FQGNSA. V was pared by 6 bases and J by 7 bases, with 7 bases between. The CDR3 runs 11 residues. The CDR3 nucleotides are TGTGCCAGCAGAAGCGGAAATGAGCAGTTCTTC. It codes for CASRSGNEQFF.

The V call is TRBV12-3 or TRBV12-4, the J call TRBJ2-1; D is unresolved. There are 11 residues in the CDR3. V lost 5 bases and J lost 8, with 7 bases in between. The CDR3 region has the DNA TGTGCCAGCAGTAAAACCCATGAGCAGTTCTTC. Protein: CASSKTHEQFF.

The chain links TRBV6-5 to TRBJ2-2; D is ambiguous. Germline loops: CDR1 MNHEY, CDR2 SVGAGI. Trimming shortened V by 6 bases and J by 4 bases, and 15 bases separated the two germline ends. There are 15 residues in the CDR3. CDR3 nucleotides: TGTGCCAGCAGCCTCACTCATAAGGGCACCGGGGAGCTGTTTTTT. Translation: CASSLTHKGTGELFF.

This chain connects TRBV29-1 to TRBJ2-5; D is unclear. Deletions cut 0 bases from V and 4 bases from J, with 12 bases between. From germline, CDR1 is SQVTM and CDR2 ANQGSEA. This CDR3 region has 14 residues. The DNA for the CDR3 is TGCAGCGTTGAAGAACGTTGGGGTGGAGAGACCCAGTACTTC. It specifies CSVEERWGGETQYF.

The genes are TRBV20-1 and TRBJ1-2; D might be TRBD1 (6 bases). There are 18 residues in the CDR3. V was clipped by 0 bases and J by 2 bases, with 22 bases between them. Germline assignment: CDR1 DFQATT and CDR2 SNEGSKA (reference sequence). The CDR3 bases are TGCAGTGCTAGAGATCGCCGCGACAGGCCCCTCGAGAACTATGGCTACACCTTC. Residues: CSARDRRDRPLENYGYTF.

The V and J genes are TRBV28 and TRBJ2-3; 13 bases map to TRBD2. CDR3 length: 16 amino acids. Looked up from germline, CDR1 is MDHEN and CDR2 is SYDVKM. V lost 2 bases and J lost 6; bases outside the gene matches: 5. Here the CDR3 DNA reads TGTGCCAGCAGTTTAACTAGCGGGGGGGCCGGCGATACGCAGTATTTT. This encodes CASSLTSGGAGDTQYF.

The CDR3 loop reads CASSVLAEGYWHEQYF. CDR3 nucleotides: TGTGCCAGCAGTGTACTGGCCGAAGGGTACTGGCACGAGCAGTACTTC. The chain links TRBV6-6 to TRBJ2-7; D remains unclear. Germline V gene sequence: CDR1 MNHNY, CDR2 SVGAGI (reference sequence). Trimming took off 5 bases at V and 5 bases at J, with 22 bases between the two ends. The length of the CDR3 is 16 residues.

V gene TRBV6-6 combines with J gene TRBJ2-7; 10 bases are a match to TRBD1. Germline loops: CDR1 MNHNY, CDR2 SVGAGI (reference sequence). There are 14 residues in the CDR3. The junction had 3 bases not matched to a gene; V was cut back by 0 bases and J by 7 bases. DNA for the CDR3: TGTGCCAGCAGTTACTCCGGGACAGGGGTTGAGCAGTACTTC. It yields the protein CASSYSGTGVEQYF.

The chain links TRBV5-1 to TRBJ1-2; possibly TRBD1 for D (6 bases). V lost 0 bases and J lost 4, with 10 bases in between. CDR3 length: 14 residues. From germline, CDR1 is SGHRS and CDR2 YFSETQ. In DNA form, the CDR3 reads TGCGCCAGCAGCTTGGACAGGGTGCCCTATGGCTACACCTTC. It translates to CASSLDRVPYGYTF.

V gene TRBV2 combines with J gene TRBJ1-6, with D perhaps matching TRBD1 (6 bases). Trimming left V 2 bases short and J 7 bases short, with 9 bases between. From germline, CDR1 is SNHLY and CDR2 FYNNEI. This CDR3 contains 14 residues. CDR3 nucleotide sequence: TGTGCCAGCAGTGAACAGGGGATAAATTCACCCCTCCACTTT. Its protein is CASSEQGINSPLHF.

V gene TRBV6-1 combines with J gene TRBJ2-5, with 11 bases lining up with TRBD2. Per germline, CDR1 MNHNS and CDR2 SASEGT. The CDR3 runs to 16 residues. The V and J ends lost 11 bases and 5 bases, in that order; junction bases with no gene match: 16. This chain's CDR3 is CAAPKLAGVSKETQYF. CDR3 bases: TGTGCCGCGCCCAAACTAGCGGGGGTATCTAAGGAGACCCAGTACTTC.

The chain couples TRBV2 to TRBJ2-7; the D gene is possibly TRBD2 (7 bases). The CDR3 sequence is 14 residues long. CDR1 is SNHLY, CDR2 FYNNEI, per germline. With 4 bases removed from V and 4 bases from J, the gap between germline ends came to 14 bases. CDR3 residues: CASSAGGGGYEQYF. The DNA of the CDR3 is TGTGCCAGCAGTGCGGGCGGGGGCGGATACGAGCAGTACTTC.

The CDR3 protein is CASSPDPLPGNTEAFF. In nucleotides, the CDR3 is TGTGCCAGTAGTCCGGACCCCCTTCCTGGGAACACTGAAGCTTTCTTT. The rearrangement links TRBV19 to TRBJ1-1; D gene uncertain. Germline CDR1 and CDR2: LNHDA and SQIVND (reference sequence). The V and J ends lost 5 bases and 1 base respectively, with 17 bases between them. There are 16 residues in the CDR3.

This clonotype was seen more than once but under ten times. The chain couples TRBV5-4 to TRBJ2-7; 7 nucleotides line up with TRBD1. After removal of 1 base from V and 7 bases from J, the junction contained 2 bases not matched to a gene. There are 12 residues in the CDR3. Per germline, CDR1 SGHNT and CDR2 YYREEE (reference sequence). CDR3 bases: TGTGCCAGCAGCTTGAGGGGGCGGGAGCAGTACTTC. Its protein is CASSLRGREQYF.

The chain joins TRBV4-2 to TRBJ2-6; 8 nucleotides agree with TRBD1. The CDR3 loop spans 22 amino acids. Germline V CDR1 and CDR2: LGHNA, YNFKEQ. The V segment lost 1 base and the J segment 0 bases; nucleotides outside the gene matches: 17. The CDR3: CASSQVVANIGQGPSGANVLTF. The CDR3 DNA follows: TGTGCCAGCAGCCAAGTGGTGGCAAATATAGGACAGGGACCCTCTGGGGCCAACGTCCTGACTTTC.

This chain joins TRBV9 and TRBJ1-1, with TRBD1 as a possible D gene (5 bases). Germline CDR1 and CDR2: SGDLS and YYNGEE. The CDR3 contains 13 residues. The germline V and J ends were trimmed by 2 bases and 1 base, with 6 bases remaining between them. The CDR3 DNA is TGTGCCAGCAGCGTTACAGGGAACACTGAAGCTTTCTTT. Translation gives CASSVTGNTEAFF.

V gene TRBV7-2 combines with J gene TRBJ2-7; the match to TRBD2 covers 13 bases. The CDR3 loop spans 14 amino acids. The germline gives CDR1 SGHTA, CDR2 FQGNSA. The V gene end was trimmed by 5 bases and the J gene end by 6 bases; junction bases not matched to a gene: 4. Written as DNA, the CDR3 is TGTGCCAGCAGCCTGAGGACTAGCGGGGGCGAGCAGTACTTC. Translating it yields CASSLRTSGGEQYF.

The genes are TRBV28 and TRBJ2-3; 13 bases line up with TRBD2. The CDR3 length is 17 residues. Trimming at V came to 2 bases and at J to 2 bases, leaving 4 bases not matched to a gene. The germline gives CDR1 MDHEN, CDR2 SYDVKM. The CDR3 region has the DNA TGTGCCAGCAGTTTACCTGGACTAGCGGGGGACACAGATACGCAGTATTTT. Translated, it gives CASSLPGLAGDTDTQYF. The full variable domain, its missing parts supplied by reference TRBV28 and TRBJ2-3, is DVKVTQSSRYLVKRTGEKVFLECVQDMDHENMFWYRQDPGLGLRLIYFSYDVKMKEKGDIPEGYSVSREKKERFSLILESASTNQTSMYLCASSLPGLAGDTDTQYFGPGTRLTVL.

The V gene is TRBV7-9, the J gene TRBJ2-1; 11 bases are a match to TRBD2. Trimming took 1 base from V and 6 from J; bases not matched to a gene: 2. The CDR3 is made up of 15 amino acids. Germline loops: CDR1 SEHNR, CDR2 FQNEAQ (reference sequence). CDR3 in amino acids: CASSLVLAGGNEQFF. In DNA form, the CDR3 reads TGTGCCAGCAGCTTAGTCCTAGCGGGGGGCAATGAGCAGTTCTTC.

In this sample, this clonotype turned up once. The chain links TRBV27 to TRBJ1-1; TRBD1 aligns across 9 bases. The V and J ends lost 5 bases and 6 bases, in that order; junction bases with no gene match: 10. Germline lookup yields CDR1 MNHEY and CDR2 SMNVEV (reference sequence). The length of the CDR3 is 15 residues. CDR3 sequence: CASSTGTGPGAEAFF. Here the CDR3 DNA reads TGTGCCAGCAGTACCGGGACAGGGCCAGGCGCTGAAGCTTTCTTT.

The V gene is TRBV4-3, the J gene TRBJ2-1; D is unresolved. CDR3 size: 14 residues. V gave up 0 bases and J gave up 10 bases, with 13 bases separating them. CDR1 is LGHNA, CDR2 YSLEER, per germline. The CDR3 sequence: CASSQDRTDIEQFF. The CDR3 DNA reads as TGCGCCAGCAGCCAAGATAGGACGGATATAGAGCAGTTCTTC.

The chain uses TRBV7-9 and TRBJ1-1; no clear D gene. The germline gives CDR1 SEHNR, CDR2 FQNEAQ (reference sequence). Trimming removed 2 bases at V and 3 bases at J, with 13 bases between. The CDR3 covers 15 residues. In DNA, the CDR3 is TGTGCCAGCAGCTTACTAGGGTCGAAGGACACTGAAGCTTTCTTT. Translation: CASSLLGSKDTEAFF.

The rearrangement joins TRBV12-3 or TRBV12-4 to TRBJ1-6, with D possibly matching TRBD1 (6 bases). The V gene lost 6 bases and the J gene lost 8 bases, with 14 bases spanning the gap. The CDR3 runs 14 residues. CDR3 residues: CASSLGQLDSPLHF. For the CDR3, the DNA is TGTGCCAGCAGCCTTGGACAGTTGGATTCACCCCTCCACTTT.

The chain recombines TRBV5-1 with TRBJ1-1; perhaps TRBD1 as D (5 bases). Germline CDR1 SGHRS, CDR2 YFSETQ. The CDR3 is made up of 12 amino acids. Trimming pared 4 bases from V and 8 bases from J, leaving 12 bases between. In DNA, the CDR3 is TGCGCCAGCAGCCCTACAGGATTCGAAGCTTTCTTT. This codes for CASSPTGFEAFF.

V gene TRBV7-6 combines with J gene TRBJ2-2, with 7 positions matching TRBD2. V was pared by 5 bases and J by 6 bases, with 9 bases of the junction left unmatched. The germline CDR1 and CDR2 sequences are SGHVS and FNYEAQ. This CDR3 comprises 15 residues. The CDR3 region is CASSPRDYNAGELFF. The DNA for the CDR3 is TGTGCCAGCAGCCCCCGGGACTATAACGCCGGGGAGCTGTTTTTT.

V gene TRBV6-5 combines with J gene TRBJ2-7, with 8 nucleotides matching TRBD1. There are 14 residues in the CDR3. Per germline, CDR1 MNHEY and CDR2 SVGAGI. Trimming took 2 bases from V and 2 from J; bases not matched to a gene: 2. CDR3 nucleotide sequence: TGTGCCAGCAGTTACGCGGACAGGGCCTACGAGCAGTACTTC. Translated: CASSYADRAYEQYF.